The next 26 T cell receptor beta chains were all read from a single sample in a study of tumor-infiltrating lymphocytes in primary liver carcinoma. Unsorted whole blood yielded blood RNA, and germline DNA was extracted as well. The template, 450 to 650 ng total RNA, yielded TCR beta cDNA made with a constant-region primer. Slightly modified ARM-PCR served as the procedure for the TCR beta libraries. These libraries came from three rounds of nested multiplex PCR. Investigators reported that the first two PCR rounds, at 10 cycles each, used TRBV1-TRBV30 forward primers with a C-beta reverse primer. MiXCR was run by TCRdb on the multiplex PCR reads, yielding one entry per CDR3 protein. The data show 250,000 to 400,000 distinct CDR3 sequences, with 55% to 65% seen just once and roughly 10% held by the top ten. Material: peripheral blood. These receptors were taken from a man aged 35 to 55 with primary liver carcinoma and hepatitis B virus infection.

This chain connects TRBV5-1 to TRBJ2-1, with D perhaps being TRBD1 or TRBD2 (6 bases each). CDR3 length: 13 amino acids. V shed 0 bases and J shed 12 bases, with 13 bases lying between them. Germline V gene data show CDR1 as SGHRS and CDR2 as YFSETQ. The CDR3, as DNA: TGCGCCAGCAGCTTGGTGGGGGGCACCCGGCAGTTCTTC. Its translation is CASSLVGGTRQFF.

In this sample, this clonotype turned up many times. The rearrangement uses TRBV6-6 and TRBJ2-7; possible D gene TRBD1, 5 bases. Trimming removed 4 bases from V and 0 bases from J, with 16 bases in between. Germline V gives CDR1 MNHNY, CDR2 SVGAGI (reference sequence). The CDR3 contains 16 residues. The CDR3 nucleotides are TGTGCCAGCAGTTTCAACAGGCCAATAAGCTCCTACGAGCAGTACTTC. Translation gives CASSFNRPISSYEQYF.

This clonotype was recorded many times. This chain links TRBV6-6 with TRBJ2-1, with D tentatively TRBD2 (5 bases). CDR1 is MNHNY and CDR2 is SVGAGI in the germline V gene (reference sequence). V was clipped by 6 bases and J by 7 bases, with 16 bases between them. The CDR3 sequence is 14 residues long. The CDR3 region has the DNA TGTGCCAGCAGCCACACAGCGGTGGTTAATGAGCAGTTCTTC. This sequence encodes CASSHTAVVNEQFF.

This clonotype was detected many times. V usage is TRBV5-1 and J usage is TRBJ2-7; 12 bases are shared with TRBD2. Germline CDR1 is SGHRS and CDR2 is YFSETQ. The CDR3 extends over 14 amino acids. The V gene end was trimmed by 1 base and the J gene end by 4 bases; junction bases not matched to a gene: 0. CDR3: CASSLTSGRYEQYF. The CDR3 nucleotides read TGCGCCAGCAGCTTGACTAGCGGGAGGTACGAGCAGTACTTC.

Turning to this clonotype: This may come from a read error, since a much larger clone is one base off. The V gene is TRBV11-2, the J gene TRBJ2-3; TRBD1 matches at 8 bases. The CDR3 sequence is 15 residues long. Per the germline V gene, CDR1 is SGHAT and CDR2 is FQNNGV. The CDR3 sequence is CANSFESGGTDTQYF. The CDR3 DNA reads TGTGCCAACAGCTTTGAGTCAGGGGGCACCGATACGCAGTATTTT. The variable domain in full, completed from reference TRBV11-2 and TRBJ2-3, reads EAGVAQSPRYKIIEKRQSVAFWCNPISGHATLYWYQQILGQGPKLLIQFQNNGVVDDSQLPKDRFSAERLKGVDSTLKIQPAKLEDSAVYLCANSFESGGTDTQYFGPGTRLTVL.

The table lists this clonotype with many counts. V is TRBV6-1 and J is TRBJ1-6; D not certain. This CDR3 spans 14 amino acids. Between the trimmed V and J ends, which lost 0 bases and 3 bases, there was a span of 3 bases. The germline gives CDR1 MNHNS, CDR2 SASEGT. The CDR3 is CASSEASYNSPLHF. The CDR3 coding sequence is TGTGCCAGCAGTGAAGCCAGCTATAATTCACCCCTCCACTTT.

For this clonotype: This is likely a read error, given that the CDR3 carries no conserved phenylalanine or tryptophan at its end. The CDR3 here is CASGRDRINEQFI. For the CDR3, the DNA is TGTGCTAGTGGTCGGGACAGGATCAATGAGCAGTTCATC. The chain couples TRBV12-5 to TRBJ2-1; 8 nucleotides align to TRBD1. With V trimmed by 5 bases and J by 6 bases, 3 bases remained unmatched. CDR3 length equals 13 residues. Germline CDR1 is LGHNT and CDR2 is FRNRAP.

V usage is TRBV28 and J usage is TRBJ2-5, with D possibly matching TRBD1 (5 bases). Germline V gives CDR1 MDHEN, CDR2 SYDVKM. This CDR3 contains 15 residues. The ends were cut back, 4 bases at V and 2 bases at J, with 14 bases in the middle. The CDR3 DNA reads TGTGCCAGCAGTTCTCAGACAGACACTCAAGAGACCCAGTACTTC. Amino acids: CASSSQTDTQETQYF.

Concerning this clonotype itself: The junction and the germline gene differ at one end; a read error may be behind it. The chain carries TRBV23-1 and TRBJ2-3; TRBD2 is a possible D gene (6 bases). TRBV23-1 is assigned to the ORF class and has an uncertain function. This CDR3 has 14 amino acids. The CDR3: CASSQRTSTDTQYF. CDR3 sequence (DNA): TGCGCCAGCAGTCAGAGAACTAGCACAGATACACAGTATTTT.

Notes on this clonotype: The junction departs from the called germline gene at one end, perhaps through a read error. The chain employs TRBV9 and TRBJ2-7; TRBD2 aligns across 11 bases. The CDR3 totals 16 residues. The V gene's germline CDR1 is SGDLS and CDR2 YYNGEE. CDR3 DNA sequence: TGTGTCAGCAGCGTAGGGCTAGCGGGAGGTCCCTACGAGCAGTACTTC. It is translated as CVSSVGLAGGPYEQYF.

In its sample, this clonotype was seen a few times. A much bigger clone sits one base away, suggesting this may be a read error. The chain's CDR3 is CATTREGGVSDYTF. In nucleotides, the CDR3 is TGTGCCACCACACGAGAAGGGGGGGTATCAGACTACACCTTC. The chain carries TRBV6-6 and TRBJ1-2, with D maybe TRBD1 (6 bases). Germline V CDR1 and CDR2: MNHNY, SVGAGI (reference sequence). This CDR3 is 14 amino acids long. Trimming removed 10 bases from V and 10 bases from J, with 25 bases in between.

This clonotype was recorded only once. Possible read error: a much larger clone is one base away. The V call is TRBV12-5, the J call TRBJ2-2; tentative D call: TRBD2 (6 bases). Trimming removed 11 bases at V and 2 bases at J, with 15 bases between. The V gene's germline CDR1 is LGHNT and CDR2 FRNRAP. The CDR3 length is 14 residues. This CDR3 reads CAGAPGLNTGELFF. The CDR3 DNA is TGTGCTGGTGCCCCGGGACTTAACACCGGGGAGCTGTTTTTT.

With respect to this clonotype: A read error may be the cause here, since a much bigger clone is one base away. The chain recombines TRBV6-6 with TRBJ2-7; either TRBD1 or TRBD2 may fit D (5 bases each). Germline V gives CDR1 MNHNY, CDR2 SVGAGI (reference sequence). The V and J ends lost 5 bases and 4 bases respectively, with 12 bases between them. This CDR3 region has 13 residues. DNA for the CDR3: TGTGCCAGCAGTCGGGACCAAACTTACGAGCAGTACTTC. This translates into CASSRDQTYEQYF.

A remark on this clonotype: The missing conserved phenylalanine or tryptophan at the end of this CDR3 makes a read error likely. The V call is TRBV5-4, the J call TRBJ2-2; 12 bases map to TRBD2. Per germline, CDR1 SGHNT and CDR2 YYREEE (reference sequence). CDR3 length equals 16 residues. The CDR3 region is CASRLTSGSRTGELFL. The CDR3 DNA sequence: TGTGCCAGCCGCTTGACTAGCGGGAGTCGGACCGGGGAGCTGTTTCTT.

A word on this clonotype: This may be a read error, as it is one base from a much larger clone. The J gene is TRBJ1-4, the V gene TRBV6-6; tentative D call: TRBD1 (5 bases). Trimming shortened V by 5 bases and J by 8 bases, and 18 bases separated the two germline ends. This CDR3 comprises 15 residues. Germline V CDR1 and CDR2: MNHNY, SVGAGI (reference sequence). CDR3 in DNA: TGTGCCAGCAGTCCGCCGGGACTGGGAAGCGAAAAACTGTTTTTT. Its protein is CASSPPGLGSEKLFF.

This clonotype was seen a few times. A much larger clone differs from this one at a single base, so this may be a read error. J is TRBJ1-3 and V is TRBV4-2; D remains unclear. Germline-derived CDR1 and CDR2 are LGHNA and YNFKEQ. This CDR3 is 15 amino acids long. The ends were cut back, 4 bases at V and 4 bases at J, with 14 bases in the middle. The CDR3 sequence: CASSLDSAGGNTIYF. CDR3 nucleotide sequence: TGTGCCAGCAGCCTAGATTCCGCGGGAGGAAACACCATATATTTT.

CDR3 DNA sequence: TGTGCCAGCAGCTCAGGACTAGCTCAAGAGCTCCAGTACTTC. It yields the protein CASSSGLAQELQYF. The rearrangement links TRBV7-8 to TRBJ2-5; TRBD2 aligns across 8 bases. Germline CDR1 SGHVS, CDR2 FQNEAQ. The CDR3 length is 14 residues. V was pared by 4 bases and J by 10 bases, with 11 bases of the junction left unmatched.

As to this clonotype: Mismatch with germline at one junction end may stem from a read error. The CDR3 loop reads CAGRALSNQPQHF. CDR3 sequence (DNA): TGTGCCGGCAGGGCTTTGAGCAATCAGCCCCAGCATTTT. The rearrangement uses TRBV6-2 or TRBV6-3 and TRBJ1-5; tentative D call: TRBD1 (5 bases). This CDR3 spans 13 amino acids. Germline V gene sequence: CDR1 MNHEY, CDR2 SVGEGT.

A remark on this clonotype: The junction departs from the called germline gene at one end, perhaps through a read error. The chain's CDR3 is CANSLAAGGVETQYF. The CDR3 coding sequence is TGTGCCAACAGCTTAGCAGCGGGAGGGGTGGAGACCCAGTACTTC. The rearrangement uses TRBV5-5 and TRBJ2-5; TRBD2 aligns across 10 bases. Germline-derived CDR1 and CDR2 are SGHKS and YYEKEE (reference sequence). This CDR3 comprises 15 residues.

This clonotype was counted only a few times. The V call is TRBV10-3, the J call TRBJ2-7; TRBD2 might be the D (6 bases). The germline V gene has CDR1 ENHRY and CDR2 SYGVKD. V was trimmed by 2 bases and J by 3 bases, leaving 14 bases between them. The CDR3 consists of 15 residues. The CDR3 loop is CAISEKSGPGYEQYF. The CDR3 bases are TGTGCCATCAGTGAGAAAAGCGGGCCTGGCTACGAGCAGTACTTC.

Turning to this clonotype: The junction departs from germline at one end; a sequencing error may be responsible. The V gene is TRBV28, the J gene TRBJ2-1; D remains unclear. The CDR3 consists of 11 residues. Germline V gene data show CDR1 as MDHEN and CDR2 as SYDVKM. CDR3 sequence (DNA): TGTGCCAGCAGCACCAAGTATGAGCAGTCCTTC. Encoded protein: CASSTKYEQSF.

The table lists this clonotype with many counts. V usage is TRBV5-1 and J usage is TRBJ1-1; no clear D gene. Germline assignment: CDR1 SGHRS and CDR2 YFSETQ. The ends were cut back, 4 bases at V and 5 bases at J, with 12 bases in the middle. This CDR3 has 13 amino acids. CDR3 residues: CASSPNSGTEAFF. DNA for the CDR3: TGCGCCAGCAGCCCAAACAGTGGGACTGAAGCTTTCTTT.

This clonotype appeared a single time. The genes are TRBV6-2 or TRBV6-3 and TRBJ2-1, with D hard to call. The CDR3 is 13 residues long. From germline, CDR1 is MNHEY and CDR2 SVGEGT. Trimming removed 5 bases at V and 9 bases at J, with 14 bases between. CDR3 residues: CASSNGVNPEQFF. CDR3 nucleotides: TGTGCCAGCAGTAACGGCGTGAACCCTGAGCAGTTCTTC.

About this clonotype: The junction departs from the called germline gene at one end, perhaps through a read error. CDR3 protein: CASSQDRRTDYGYTF. CDR3 bases: TGCGCCAGTAGCCAAGACCGGAGGACTGACTATGGCTACACCTTC. The chain links TRBV4-3 to TRBJ1-2; no firm D call. CDR1 and CDR2 from the germline V gene are LGHNA and YSLEER. The CDR3 spans 15 residues.

For this clonotype: This may come from a read error, since a much larger clone is one base off. The rearrangement joins TRBV6-5 to TRBJ2-1, with 10 bases identical to TRBD2. The CDR3 spans 17 residues. Germline CDR1 is MNHEY and CDR2 is SVGAGI. The CDR3 DNA follows: TGTGCCAGAAGTTACTCGGCTAGCGGGAGCTCCTACAATGAGCAGTTCTTC. Translated, it gives CARSYSASGSSYNEQFF.

Of note for this clonotype: The missing conserved phenylalanine or tryptophan at the end of this CDR3 makes a read error likely. The chain employs TRBV6-5 and TRBJ2-7, with 8 bases fitting TRBD1. Germline CDR1 reads MNHEY; CDR2 reads SVGAGI. CDR3 length: 14 amino acids. Trimming at V came to 10 bases and at J to 6 bases, leaving 14 bases not matched to a gene. In nucleotides, the CDR3 is TGTGCCAACAGCCCTAGGTCCGGGACAGGCGAGCAGTACTTA. This encodes CANSPRSGTGEQYL.